This T cell receptor beta chain was identified during a study of shared clonotypes between healthy human individuals. Comments on this clone: Its antigen is currently unknown.

The study's findings and limits: In general, naive subsets displayed greater estimated richness than memory subsets did.

For every subset, genomic DNA was evenly distributed across several immunoSEQ plates. Authors' analysis steps: Junction-only sequences without quality scores were provided by ImmunoSEQ, so filtering was different. Method: immunoSEQ multiplex PCR; TCRdb's copy keeps in-frame clones and lacks some. The D gene and trimming were derived from the DNA, and the V and J assignments and clone size from that table. Of about 960,000 clones in the sample, 70% to 85% were seen once. The CDR3 runs 14 residues. CDR1 is SGHTA and CDR2 is FQGTGA in the germline V gene. Unmatched junction bases numbered 4, after V lost 9 bases and J lost 0 bases.

The sequencing input was memory CD4+ T cells sorted from blood. Sample subset: CD45RA-negative fraction. The chain carries TRBV7-3 and TRBJ2-1, with 8 bases aligning to TRBD2. This clonotype was sampled from a man between 18 and 29 years old in good health. The CDR3 reads CASSLAGSYNEQFF. DNA of the CDR3: TGTGCCAGTTCTCTAGCGGGCTCCTACAATGAGCAGTTCTTC.